This T cell receptor (beta chain) was recorded in a study of early T cells in non-severe SARS-CoV-2 infection. As for the study in general: Investigators sequenced bulk RNA drawn from unsorted whole blood, and chains remained unpaired.

The junction had 5 bases not matched to a gene; V was cut back by 3 bases and J by 5 bases. The CDR3 spans 14 residues. Germline V CDR1 and CDR2: DFQATT, SNEGSKA (reference sequence). The protocol attached unique molecular identifiers to individual cDNA molecules. TCRdb reanalysed the 5' RACE reads using MiXCR and keeps one entry per CDR3 protein. The table shows approximately 30,000 distinct CDR3 sequences, with 6.6% occurring only once. The rearrangement uses TRBV20-1 and TRBJ2-3; 10 nucleotides match TRBD2. The TCR was taken from an adult who was a healthcare worker with PCR-confirmed SARS-CoV-2 infection or an uninfected control (not recorded which). Sequenced sample: whole blood. CDR3 DNA: TGCAGTGCTAGTAGCGGGAGGTTGGGAGATACGCAGTATTTT. Translating gives CSASSGRLGDTQYF.